The present entry profiles one T cell receptor beta chain with its context. What it recognizes is unknown. This entry comes from a study of T cell repertoires in cytomegalovirus infection. Study-level background: It was the public TCR beta signatures that indicated both CMV infection and matching HLA type.

General observations from the study: Of the TCR beta families, the public ones yielded a cumulative frequency that identified carriers of CMV plus the relevant HLA. There were HLA-C-restricted CMV-specific TCR beta clonotypes dominating the ex vivo response.

Germline V lookup: CDR1 SEHNR, CDR2 FQNEAQ (reference sequence). Trimming took 3 bases from V and 5 from J, leaving 11 bases between them. The CDR3 is made up of 13 amino acids. In TCRdb, the reads were re-called with MiXCR into one record per CDR3 protein. The table records about 310,000 distinct CDR3 sequences, under 20% of them present only once. Sequencing was carried out using PBMCs. The V gene is TRBV7-9, the J gene TRBJ2-7; D unclear. The source is a human donor in good health (CMV status not recorded). Some clones in this sample may be carry-over from other donors' samples. The chain's CDR3 is CASSLAEAHEQYF. For the CDR3, the DNA is TGTGCCAGCAGCTTGGCAGAAGCCCACGAGCAGTACTTC.